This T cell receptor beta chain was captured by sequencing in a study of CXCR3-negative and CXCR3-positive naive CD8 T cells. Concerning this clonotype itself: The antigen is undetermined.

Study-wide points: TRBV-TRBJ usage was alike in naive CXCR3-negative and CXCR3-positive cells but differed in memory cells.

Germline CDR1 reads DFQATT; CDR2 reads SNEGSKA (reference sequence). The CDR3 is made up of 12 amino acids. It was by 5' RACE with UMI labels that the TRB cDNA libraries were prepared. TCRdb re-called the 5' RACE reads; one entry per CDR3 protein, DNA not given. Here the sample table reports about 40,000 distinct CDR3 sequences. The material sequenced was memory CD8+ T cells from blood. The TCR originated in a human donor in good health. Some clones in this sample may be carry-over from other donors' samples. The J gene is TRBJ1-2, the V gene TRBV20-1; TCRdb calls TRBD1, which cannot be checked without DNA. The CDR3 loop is CRGGVGAYGYTF.